This TCR beta chain was identified in a study of T cells after yellow fever vaccination. A single record per CDR3 protein comes from TCRdb applying MiXCR to the 5' RACE reads. The sample consists of 250,000 to 350,000 distinct CDR3 sequences, around 8.6% of them appearing once. V lost 8 bases and J 10 bases, leaving 26 bases between the germline ends. Germline assignment: CDR1 SNHLY and CDR2 FYNNEI. The CDR3 consists of 15 residues. This material consisted of CD4+ T cells sorted from PBMCs, taken 5 days after the yellow fever booster vaccination. The rearrangement uses TRBV2 and TRBJ1-1; D is possibly TRBD1 (5 bases). This sequence originates from a man between 18 and 35 years old who received the YFV17D yellow fever vaccine. CDR3 DNA sequence: TGTGCCAGCCAAACGAGCGGGGCCAGGGTCGGGGGAGCTTTCTTT. Translation gives CASQTSGARVGGAFF.